This is a list of T cell receptor beta chains from one sample in a study of blood T cell repertoires in COVID-19. Profiled with immunoSEQ multiplex PCR; TCRdb holds only in-frame clones, not every one. The repertoire consists of roughly 95,000 clones, with approximately 90% occurring once and the leading ten covering less than 5%. Specimen: peripheral blood. The receptors stem from a woman aged 45-60 years in a cohort sampled during active COVID-19. CDR3s include the opening cysteine and the closing phenylalanine or tryptophan.

j_call v_call cdr3_aa
TRBJ1-2 TRBV7-9 CASSLGHGNYGYTF
TRBJ1-2 TRBV5-4 CASRMGLDYGYTF
TRBJ2-1 TRBV19 CASGGLAGGPSYNEQFF
TRBJ2-3 TRBV6-1 CASSARGLAGGLYTDTQYF
TRBJ1-1 TRBV5-1 CASSLRAGGMNTEAFF
TRBJ2-2 TRBV28 CASSLTGELFF
TRBJ1-1 TRBV28 CASSFPWGTNTEAFF
TRBJ2-1 TRBV5-1 CASSWTGGSLYNEQFF
TRBJ1-4 TRBV6-5 CASSYSFRGVSEKLFF
TRBJ1-1 TRBV5-1 CASSLVRDSMNTEAFF
TRBJ2-5 TRBV10-3 CAISRGQAQETQYF
TRBJ2-3 TRBV19 CASSRLAAQSAPDTQYF
TRBJ1-5 TRBV7-9 CASSPAQGGQPQHF
TRBJ2-5 TRBV27 CASSLSGTGGWETQYF
TRBJ1-3 TRBV29-1 CSVRHSGNTIYF
TRBJ2-7 TRBV13 CASSLGGAGEQYF
TRBJ2-5 TRBV9 CASSPAGVETQYF
TRBJ1-5 TRBV12-3/TRBV12-4 CASSGGGDQPQHF
TRBJ2-7 TRBV24-1 CATSDLDSYEQYF
TRBJ2-1 TRBV29-1 CSPSRQGDGGGSYNEQFF
TRBJ1-5 TRBV5-6 CASRRTGDGQPQHF
TRBJ2-7 TRBV10-1 CASSDGGSIYEQYF
TRBJ2-2 TRBV4-1 CASSQDWTANTGELFF
TRBJ2-1 TRBV7-6 CASSVSQGREQFF
TRBJ1-1 TRBV5-4 CASSRGSRMNTEAFF
TRBJ2-2 TRBV10-1 CASSELGELFF
TRBJ1-2 TRBV18 CASSPGQGGGYTF
TRBJ2-7 TRBV13 CASSFRQPSYEQYF
TRBJ2-3 TRBV6-5 CASSYSDFYTDTQYF
TRBJ2-2 TRBV2 CASRDDSYTGELFF
TRBJ2-1 TRBV9 CASSARTSGRARYNEQFF
TRBJ1-6 TRBV7-9 CASSRDRSPLHF
TRBJ1-5 TRBV3-1/TRBV3-2 CASSQDPGGSNQPQHF
TRBJ2-5 TRBV7-9 CASQSGRAQETQYF
TRBJ2-2 TRBV7-2 CASSRGGSGELFF
TRBJ2-1 TRBV3-1/TRBV3-2 CASSQVQGGSYNEQFF
TRBJ1-3 TRBV5-4 CASSLEGQGLGNTIYF
TRBJ2-5 TRBV7-2 CASSSSGQETQYF
TRBJ2-1 TRBV18 CASSPPGTGGNEQFF
TRBJ1-4 TRBV6-5 CASRDRVNEKLFF
TRBJ1-1 TRBV7-9 CASSLVAQGAGGGTEAFF
TRBJ2-1 TRBV5-4 CASSLGEAGEQFF
TRBJ1-4 TRBV3-1/TRBV3-2 CASSQGRGQGQEKLFF
TRBJ2-1 TRBV2 CASSSGTTPFLPFF
TRBJ2-5 TRBV3-1/TRBV3-2 CASSPPGTSLRETQYF
TRBJ2-5 TRBV29-1 CSVEGYGETQYF
TRBJ2-2 TRBV30 CAWRTGIYTGELFF
TRBJ2-5 TRBV7-9 CASSSSTGPETQYF